Presented here are 17 T cell receptor beta chains from one specimen sequenced in a study of T-cell memory formation after mild COVID-19. TCRdb recomputed calls from the 5' RACE reads with MiXCR, one row per CDR3 protein. The sample holds hundreds of thousands of distinct CDR3 sequences, about a fifth seen once. The sample was PBMCs or a T cell subset sorted from them (not recorded which). The receptors were sampled from an adult woman who had mild COVID-19 (a few samples of this study predate the infection). Cell type and time point are not known.

CDR3 DNA: TGTGCCAGCAGCTCGACAGGGGGGCGAGAGACCCAGTACTTC. Translated, it gives CASSSTGGRETQYF. This rearrangement joins TRBV7-3 to TRBJ2-5; 9 bases align to TRBD1. From germline, CDR1 is SGHTA and CDR2 FQGTGA. The length of the CDR3 is 14 residues. V lost 4 bases and J lost 4; bases outside the gene matches: 4. Variable domain in full (rest from reference TRBV7-3 and TRBJ2-5): GAGVSQTPSNKVTEKGKYVELRCDPISGHTALYWYRQSLGQGPEFLIYFQGTGAADDSGLPNDRFFAVRPEGSVSTLKIQRTERGDSAVYLCASSSTGGRETQYFGPGTRLLVL.

This clonotype appeared a few times. The chain employs TRBV20-1 and TRBJ1-1, with D tentatively TRBD1 (5 bases). Trimming removed 3 bases at V and 0 bases at J, with 14 bases between. Germline V lookup: CDR1 DFQATT, CDR2 SNEGSKA (reference sequence). CDR3 length: 15 amino acids. CDR3 in amino acids: CSARLSGRMNTEAFF. For the CDR3, the DNA is TGCAGTGCTAGGCTCTCGGGACGGATGAACACTGAAGCTTTCTTT.

The sample holds a few counts of this clonotype. The chain is built from TRBV7-2 and TRBJ2-5; a weak D match, TRBD1 (5 bases). The CDR3 sequence is 11 residues long. Between the trimmed V and J ends, which lost 5 bases and 7 bases, there was a span of 8 bases. The V gene's germline CDR1 is SGHTA and CDR2 FQGNSA. The CDR3 region has the DNA TGTGCCAGCAGCCGCGACAGGACCCAGTACTTC. It encodes CASSRDRTQYF.

The genes are TRBV5-5 and TRBJ1-1, with no clear D. The CDR3 is made up of 17 amino acids. V was trimmed by 0 bases and J by 0 bases, leaving 15 bases between them. CDR1 and CDR2 (germline): SGHKS, YYEKEE (reference sequence). For the CDR3, the DNA is TGTGCCAGCAGCTTGGCCGTAAGGGCGCGGTTGAACACTGAAGCTTTCTTT. Translated: CASSLAVRARLNTEAFF.

The table lists this clonotype with a few counts. The chain combines TRBV5-1 with TRBJ1-1, with D unresolved. V gave up 0 bases and J gave up 0 bases, with 6 bases separating them. Germline V gives CDR1 SGHRS, CDR2 YFSETQ. The CDR3 has 14 amino acids. CDR3 loop: CASSLVELNTEAFF. The DNA for the CDR3 is TGCGCCAGCAGCTTGGTGGAGCTGAACACTGAAGCTTTCTTT.

The chain couples TRBV20-1 to TRBJ1-1; D gene unclear. The CDR3 contains 10 residues. V lost 3 bases to trimming and J lost 5 bases, with 4 bases between them. Germline loops: CDR1 DFQATT, CDR2 SNEGSKA (reference sequence). CDR3 sequence: CSASLTEAFF. The CDR3 DNA reads as TGCAGTGCTAGTTTGACTGAAGCTTTCTTT.

The chain is built from TRBV12-3 or TRBV12-4 and TRBJ2-1; 9 bases fit TRBD1. V lost 6 bases and J lost 2; bases outside the gene matches: 5. CDR3 length equals 15 residues. The CDR3 DNA reads TGTGCCAGCAGCCAGACAGGGGGTGCCTACAATGAGCAGTTCTTC. Residues: CASSQTGGAYNEQFF.

There are a few counts of this clonotype. This chain links TRBV2 with TRBJ2-7, with 8 nucleotides matching TRBD1. CDR1 and CDR2 (germline): SNHLY, FYNNEI. The CDR3 covers 12 residues. Germline trimming cut 11 bases from V and 0 bases from J; bases unmatched to any gene: 3. CDR3 loop: CAGQGSSYEQYF. The CDR3 DNA reads TGTGCCGGACAGGGCAGCTCCTACGAGCAGTACTTC.

This clonotype was found a few times. The CDR3 DNA reads TGTGCCACCAGCAGAGATACGGTTTGGGAGGTGTCTGGGGCCAACGTCCTGACTTTC. As protein: CATSRDTVWEVSGANVLTF. The chain links TRBV15 to TRBJ2-6; D is perhaps TRBD2 (6 bases). V was shortened by 0 bases and J by 1 base, with 16 bases between the two germline ends. Looked up from germline, CDR1 is LNHNV and CDR2 is YYDKDF (reference sequence). The CDR3 loop spans 19 amino acids.

This clonotype appeared a few times. J is TRBJ2-7 and V is TRBV7-2; 9 nucleotides agree with TRBD1. The CDR3 has 15 residues. Germline CDR1 SGHTA, CDR2 FQGNSA. V gave up 5 bases and J gave up 3 bases; unmatched junction bases: 8. Written as DNA, the CDR3 is TGTGCCAGCAGCCAAGGGTGGGACAGGGACTACGAGCAGTACTTC. This sequence encodes CASSQGWDRDYEQYF. Filled out from reference TRBV7-2 and TRBJ2-7, the complete variable domain reads GAGVSQSPSNKVTEKGKDVELRCDPISGHTALYWYRQSLGQGLEFLIYFQGNSAPDKSGLPSDRFSAERTGGSVSTLTIQRTQQEDSAVYLCASSQGWDRDYEQYFGPGTRLTVT.

The table lists this clonotype with a few counts. The V call is TRBV7-9, the J call TRBJ2-7; D is unclear. V lost 7 bases and J 3 bases, leaving 19 bases between the germline ends. This CDR3 is 15 amino acids long. Germline loops: CDR1 SEHNR, CDR2 FQNEAQ (reference sequence). For the CDR3, the DNA is TGTGCCAGCACCTCGTACGAGGTCCCTCGCTACGAGCAGTACTTC. Translating gives CASTSYEVPRYEQYF. Full variable domain (outside the CDR3, taken from reference TRBV7-9 and TRBJ2-7): DTGVSQNPRHKITKRGQNVTFRCDPISEHNRLYWYRQTLGQGPEFLTYFQNEAQLEKSRLLSDRFSAERPKGSFSTLEIQRTEQGDSAMYLCASTSYEVPRYEQYFGPGTRLTVT.

This chain links TRBV11-3 with TRBJ2-3; D gene unclear. Germline-derived CDR1 and CDR2 are SGHNT and YENEEA. The V end lost 1 base, the J end lost 0 bases, and 8 bases lay between the germline ends. The CDR3 runs 15 residues. The CDR3 bases are TGTGCCAGCAGCTTAGGGCCAGCTAGCACAGATACGCAGTATTTT. This gives the protein CASSLGPASTDTQYF.

The chain couples TRBV12-3 or TRBV12-4 to TRBJ2-1; no clear D gene. Trimming left V 2 bases short and J 8 bases short, with 16 bases between. The CDR3 is 15 residues long. The CDR3 DNA follows: TGTGCCAGCAGTTTACTCGGCCTCCAAATCCATGAGCAGTTCTTC. Its translation: CASSLLGLQIHEQFF.

This clonotype was recorded a few times. The rearrangement links TRBV24-1 to TRBJ2-3; 10 nucleotides agree with TRBD1. Germline V gene lookup returns CDR1 KGHDR and CDR2 SFDVKD. The V segment lost 3 bases and the J segment 4 bases; nucleotides outside the gene matches: 3. This CDR3 contains 15 residues. Written as DNA, the CDR3 is TGTGCCACCAGTGATCCCGGACAGGGGGCAGATACGCAGTATTTT. Amino acids: CATSDPGQGADTQYF.

The chain employs TRBV6-1 and TRBJ2-7; the match to TRBD2 covers 11 bases. This CDR3 contains 17 residues. The J segment lost 3 bases and the V segment lost 6 bases, leaving 13 bases of the junction unmatched. Germline CDR1 and CDR2: MNHNS and SASEGT. The CDR3 nucleotides are TGTGCCAGCAGGGGGGGATTTACCGGGACTAGCGGCTACGAGCAGTACTTC. Amino acid sequence: CASRGGFTGTSGYEQYF.

This sequence joins TRBV2 and TRBJ2-7; D uncertain. Germline lookup yields CDR1 SNHLY and CDR2 FYNNEI. The germline V and J ends were trimmed by 5 bases and 3 bases, with 14 bases remaining between them. This CDR3 contains 14 residues. CDR3 nucleotide sequence: TGTGCCAGCAGTCTGATGACCGGGCGCTACGAGCAGTACTTC. Translating it yields CASSLMTGRYEQYF.

This clonotype has ten or more counts. The rearrangement joins TRBV20-1 to TRBJ2-7; D is tentatively TRBD1 or TRBD2 (5 bases each). The CDR3 extends over 14 amino acids. CDR1 is DFQATT and CDR2 is SNEGSKA in the germline V gene (reference sequence). Trimming removed 3 bases at V and 6 bases at J, with 18 bases between. CDR3 in DNA: TGCAGTGCTAGCATGTGGCATGGGACCCTCGAGCAGTACTTC. Translating gives CSASMWHGTLEQYF.